Following are 20 T cell receptor beta chains from one sample sequenced in a study of cytomegalovirus exposure and HLA in healthy donors. Method: immunoSEQ multiplex PCR; TCRdb's copy keeps in-frame clones and lacks some. The sample lists approximately 260,000 clones, roughly 85% occurring once. Source material: PBMCs. The receptor source for this set is a woman aged 18-29 years in good health and CMV-seronegative.

This clone was observed a single time. The rearrangement uses TRBV10-1 and TRBJ2-1, with 10 bases lining up with TRBD2. V shed 2 bases, J shed 6 bases, and the junction held 1 base outside the gene matches. The CDR3 runs to 14 residues. Germline CDR1 reads WNHNN; CDR2 reads SYGVQD (reference sequence). CDR3: CASSELAGANEQFF. The DNA for the CDR3 is TGCGCCAGCAGTGAGCTAGCGGGAGCCAATGAGCAGTTCTTC.

J is TRBJ2-2 and V is TRBV2; 8 positions agree with TRBD2. Germline CDR1 SNHLY, CDR2 FYNNEI. There are 15 residues in the CDR3. V shed 6 bases, J shed 0 bases, and the junction held 3 bases outside the gene matches. The CDR3 reads CASRGTRTNTGELFF. For the CDR3, the DNA is TGTGCCAGCAGAGGGACTAGGACGAACACCGGGGAGCTGTTTTTT.

V usage is TRBV7-9 and J usage is TRBJ2-7, with D tentatively TRBD2 (6 bases). The CDR3 loop spans 14 amino acids. Trimming stripped 6 bases from V and 3 bases from J, with 15 bases between. Germline loops: CDR1 SEHNR, CDR2 FQNEAQ (reference sequence). For the CDR3, the DNA is TGTGCCAGCAGTCCCGGAGGGTTGTTCTACGAGCAGTACTTC. It encodes CASSPGGLFYEQYF. The whole variable domain, filled in from reference TRBV7-9 and TRBJ2-7, reads DTGVSQNPRHKITKRGQNVTFRCDPISEHNRLYWYRQTLGQGPEFLTYFQNEAQLEKSRLLSDRFSAERPKGSFSTLEIQRTEQGDSAMYLCASSPGGLFYEQYFGPGTRLTVT.

The V call is TRBV6-6, the J call TRBJ1-1, with TRBD1 as a possible D gene (5 bases). Germline assignment: CDR1 MNHNY and CDR2 SVGAGI (reference sequence). The V end lost 5 bases, the J end lost 4 bases, and 14 bases lay between the germline ends. The CDR3 contains 14 residues. This CDR3 reads CASSGGLGGTEAFF. The DNA of the CDR3 is TGTGCCAGCAGTGGGGGGTTGGGTGGCACTGAAGCTTTCTTT.

The CDR3 DNA sequence: TGTGCCAGCAGCCCGAGGACAGGGGATGAGCAGTACTTC. As protein: CASSPRTGDEQYF. The chain joins TRBV7-9 to TRBJ2-7; TRBD1 aligns across 9 bases. From germline, CDR1 is SEHNR and CDR2 FQNEAQ (reference sequence). The CDR3 has 13 amino acids. The V gene end was trimmed by 5 bases and the J gene end by 7 bases; junction bases not matched to a gene: 6.

The DNA of the CDR3 is TGTGCCAGCAGTTTACGGGGGGAGGGTGACAAAAACATTCAGTACTTC. This sequence encodes CASSLRGEGDKNIQYF. The chain has TRBV28 and TRBJ2-4, with 7 bases matching TRBD2. Germline-derived CDR1 and CDR2 are MDHEN and SYDVKM. This CDR3 comprises 16 residues. V lost 2 bases and J lost 3; bases outside the gene matches: 7.

This clone was detected only a few times. The chain employs TRBV6-1 and TRBJ2-3; 7 bases map to TRBD2. Germline V gene lookup returns CDR1 MNHNS and CDR2 SASEGT. The CDR3 has 15 residues. V lost 8 bases, J lost 4 bases, and 12 bases stayed unmatched. The CDR3 loop reads CASGGSGAGSDTQYF. The CDR3 DNA sequence: TGTGCCAGCGGGGGAAGCGGGGCGGGTTCAGATACGCAGTATTTT.

The chain is built from TRBV5-1 and TRBJ2-6; 7 bases map to TRBD1. The V and J ends lost 4 bases and 0 bases, in that order; junction bases with no gene match: 7. The CDR3 contains 17 residues. Germline V lookup: CDR1 SGHRS, CDR2 YFSETQ. CDR3 DNA sequence: TGCGCCAGCAGCCCCGGGACAGAAGCCTCTGGGGCCAACGTCCTGACTTTC. This encodes CASSPGTEASGANVLTF.

The chain has TRBV7-2 and TRBJ1-4, with a possible D match to TRBD1 (5 bases). Trimming pared 2 bases from V and 8 bases from J, leaving 12 bases between. Germline V CDR1 and CDR2: SGHTA, FQGNSA. The CDR3 totals 14 residues. The CDR3 DNA sequence: TGTGCCAGCAGCTTACACGGTGGGGGGGAAAAACTGTTTTTT. It yields the protein CASSLHGGGEKLFF.

The genes are TRBV30 and TRBJ2-7; TRBD1 matches 9 bases. The V segment lost 1 base and the J segment 4 bases; nucleotides outside the gene matches: 5. The CDR3 contains 14 residues. The V gene's germline CDR1 is GTSNPN and CDR2 SVGIG (reference sequence). The CDR3 DNA reads as TGTGCCTGGAGTGGCGGGACAGGGCCTTACGAGCAGTACTTC. This sequence encodes CAWSGGTGPYEQYF.

In regard to this clone: Distinct nucleotide sequences in the sample also encode this CDR3. J is TRBJ1-5 and V is TRBV25-1; unclear D gene. The germline V gene has CDR1 MGHDK and CDR2 SYGVNS. The CDR3 sequence is 14 residues long. V shed 1 base and J shed 2 bases, with 6 bases lying between them. In DNA, the CDR3 is TGTGCCAGCAGTGAATCCGGGGGCAATCAGCCCCAGCATTTT. It encodes CASSESGGNQPQHF. The complete variable domain, with remaining parts taken from reference TRBV25-1 and TRBJ1-5, reads EADIYQTPRYLVIGTGKKITLECSQTMGHDKMYWYQQDPGMELHLIHYSYGVNSTEKGDLSSESTVSRIRTEHFPLTLESARPSHTSQYLCASSESGGNQPQHFGDGTRLSIL.

The V call is TRBV19, the J call TRBJ1-2, with 11 bases lining up with TRBD1. CDR3 length: 16 residues. The V gene's germline CDR1 is LNHDA and CDR2 SQIVND (reference sequence). The J segment lost 4 bases and the V segment lost 3 bases, leaving 7 bases of the junction unmatched. CDR3 sequence: CASSMGTGGSGYGYTF. DNA for the CDR3: TGTGCCAGTAGTATGGGGACAGGGGGTAGCGGCTATGGCTACACCTTC.

The chain employs TRBV11-2 and TRBJ1-6; the D gene is possibly TRBD1 (6 bases). Germline V gives CDR1 SGHAT, CDR2 FQNNGV. The CDR3 runs 16 residues. Trimming removed 5 bases at V and 4 bases at J, with 15 bases between. CDR3 nucleotide sequence: TGTGCCAGCAGCCCAGGGAGTGGACAGTATAATTCACCCCTCCACTTT. This encodes CASSPGSGQYNSPLHF. Based on the CDR3 plus reference TRBV11-2 and TRBJ1-6, the full variable domain is EAGVAQSPRYKIIEKRQSVAFWCNPISGHATLYWYQQILGQGPKLLIQFQNNGVVDDSQLPKDRFSAERLKGVDSTLKIQPAKLEDSAVYLCASSPGSGQYNSPLHFGNGTRLTVT.

The rearrangement uses TRBV10-3 and TRBJ2-5, with 7 bases identical to TRBD1. CDR3 size: 14 residues. Losses at the gene ends were 6 bases for V and 5 bases for J; bases not matched to a gene: 9. Germline V CDR1 and CDR2: ENHRY, SYGVKD. This CDR3 is CAIRLTGKSETQYF. CDR3 bases: TGTGCCATCAGGTTGACAGGGAAGTCGGAGACCCAGTACTTC.

Here the CDR3 DNA reads TGTGCCAGCAGTCCCCGGGACGGAGCGGGTCACAACACCATATATTTT. This gives the protein CASSPRDGAGHNTIYF. The chain uses TRBV27 and TRBJ1-3, with a possible D match to TRBD1 (5 bases). The germline CDR1 and CDR2 sequences are MNHEY and SMNVEV (reference sequence). V lost 5 bases and J lost 7, with 21 bases in between. CDR3 length equals 16 residues.

The chain combines TRBV18 with TRBJ2-7; TRBD1 aligns across 7 bases. The J segment lost 1 base and the V segment lost 4 bases, leaving 10 bases of the junction unmatched. The CDR3 loop spans 16 amino acids. Germline CDR1 KGHSH, CDR2 LQKENI. CDR3 in amino acids: CASSRELVDRSYEQYF. The CDR3 coding sequence is TGTGCCAGCTCACGGGAATTAGTGGACAGGTCCTACGAGCAGTACTTC.

This chain uses TRBV18 with TRBJ2-5; tentatively, D is TRBD1 (6 bases). V was clipped by 2 bases and J by 5 bases, with 12 bases between them. The CDR3 extends over 14 amino acids. Germline CDR1 is KGHSH and CDR2 is LQKENI. The CDR3 DNA reads as TGTGCCAGCTCACCAGTGGGACATAGGGAGACCCAGTACTTC. This encodes CASSPVGHRETQYF.

The chain uses TRBV6-6 and TRBJ2-1, with 10 bases aligning to TRBD1. After removal of 6 bases from V and 4 bases from J, the junction contained 6 bases not matched to a gene. The CDR3 extends over 15 amino acids. Germline V lookup: CDR1 MNHNY, CDR2 SVGAGI (reference sequence). The CDR3 here is CASSPGTGEYNEQFF. Here the CDR3 DNA reads TGTGCCAGCAGCCCCGGGACAGGGGAGTACAATGAGCAGTTCTTC.

J is TRBJ1-1 and V is TRBV30, with 9 bases lining up with TRBD1. Germline lookup yields CDR1 GTSNPN and CDR2 SVGIG (reference sequence). Unmatched junction bases numbered 6, after V lost 5 bases and J lost 5 bases. The length of the CDR3 is 13 residues. In nucleotides, the CDR3 is TGTGCCTGGGGGACAGGGCCTCGGACTGAAGCTTTCTTT. Its translation is CAWGTGPRTEAFF.

The chain carries TRBV2 and TRBJ2-7; perhaps TRBD1 as D (5 bases). Per germline, CDR1 SNHLY and CDR2 FYNNEI. V lost 1 base to trimming and J lost 2 bases, with 18 bases between them. The CDR3 is 17 residues long. CDR3 residues: CASSEEHQGLVTYEQYF. CDR3 nucleotide sequence: TGTGCCAGCAGTGAAGAGCACCAGGGTCTGGTGACCTACGAGCAGTACTTC.